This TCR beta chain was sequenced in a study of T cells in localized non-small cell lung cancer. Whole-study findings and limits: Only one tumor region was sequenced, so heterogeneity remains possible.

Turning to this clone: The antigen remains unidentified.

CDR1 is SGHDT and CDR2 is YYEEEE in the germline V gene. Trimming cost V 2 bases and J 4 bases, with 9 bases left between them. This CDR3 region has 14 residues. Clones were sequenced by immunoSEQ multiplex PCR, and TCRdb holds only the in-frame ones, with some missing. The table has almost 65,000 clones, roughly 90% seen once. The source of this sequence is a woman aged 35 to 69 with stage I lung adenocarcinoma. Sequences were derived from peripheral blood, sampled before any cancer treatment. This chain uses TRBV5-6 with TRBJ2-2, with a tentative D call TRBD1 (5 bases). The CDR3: CASSLQVLTGELFF. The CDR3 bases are TGTGCCAGCAGCTTACAGGTCCTCACCGGGGAGCTGTTTTTT. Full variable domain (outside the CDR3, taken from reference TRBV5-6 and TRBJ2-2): DAGVTQSPTHLIKTRGQQVTLRCSPKSGHDTVSWYQQALGQGPQFIFQYYEEEERQRGNFPDRFSGHQFPNYSSELNVNALLLGDSALYLCASSLQVLTGELFFGEGSRLTVL.